This note documents a single TCR beta chain sequence. Its antigen is unidentified. The method was immunoSEQ multiplex PCR; TCRdb's version includes in-frame clones alone and lacks a portion of them. Here the sample spans roughly 160,000 clones, roughly 90% being singletons. The CDR3 is 14 residues long. Trimming removed 1 base at V and 12 bases at J, with 13 bases between. Germline V gene lookup returns CDR1 MNHNS and CDR2 SASEGT. The record originates from a study of T cell responses to AZD1222 COVID-19 vaccine. General observations from the study: In the spike-specific TCR repertoire, nearly half reportedly target unmutated variant regions. Spike-spanning, vaccine-associated CD4 TCRs were dominant at 160-218 and 743-854. There were mostly white British donors and more females than males, and clonal diversity was possibly underestimated.

The material was peripheral blood, obtained on day 0 of AZD1222 vaccination. This chain connects TRBV6-1 to TRBJ1-6; D possibly corresponds to TRBD1 (5 bases). This receptor was identified in an adult in good health. CDR3 sequence (DNA): TGTGCCAGCAGTGAAGGGGGACCGCCTTTACCCCTCCACTTT. Translated: CASSEGGPPLPLHF.